These T cell receptor beta chains were read from a single sample in a study of T cell repertoires in cytomegalovirus infection. Using its own MiXCR run on the reads, TCRdb lists one record per CDR3 protein. The data show more than 75,000 distinct CDR3 sequences, roughly 3.6% seen once. Sequences were obtained from PBMCs. These receptors all come from a human donor in good health (CMV status not recorded). Some clones in this sample may be carry-over from other donors' samples. The CDR3 runs from the conserved cysteine through the conserved F or W. A D gene is named only where the DNA matches it firmly. Size is omitted from some rows. Given values are once, few, many or a class for expanded clones.

size	length	V	D	J	CDR3	DNA
many	14	TRBV20-1	.	TRBJ1-5	CSALDSGSNQPQHF	TGCAGTGCTCTTGACAGTGGGAGCAATCAGCCCCAGCATTTT
.	14	TRBV30	.	TRBJ2-3	CAWSPGESFLTQYF	TGTGCCTGGAGTCCGGGGGAGTCATTTTTGACGCAGTATTTT
many	13	TRBV19	.	TRBJ1-2	CASSIESSYGYAF	TGTGCCAGTAGTATAGAATCTTCATATGGCTACGCCTTC
many	13	TRBV29-1	.	TRBJ1-5	CSVVVGLNQPQHF	TGCAGCGTTGTAGTTGGTCTTAATCAGCCCCAGCATTTT
many	17	TRBV7-9	.	TRBJ1-6	CASSLIPQGIHNSPLHF	TGTGCCAGCAGCCTTATTCCGCAGGGAATTCATAATTCACCCCTCCACTTT
many	17	TRBV6-2/TRBV6-3	TRBD1	TRBJ1-1	CASSTTLQGQGDTEAFF	TGTGCCAGCAGCACAACACTGCAAGGACAGGGGGACACTGAAGCTTTCTTT
many	16	TRBV7-2	TRBD1	TRBJ2-7	CASSSRQGASSYEQYF	TGTGCCAGCAGCTCACGACAGGGGGCAAGCTCCTACGAGCAGTACTTC
many	13	TRBV7-2	.	TRBJ1-2	CASSDDRNYGYTF	TGTGCCAGCAGCGATGACCGAAACTATGGCTACACCTTC
many	11	TRBV29-1	TRBD1	TRBJ2-2	CSVTGAGELFF	TGCAGCGTTACAGGGGCCGGGGAGCTGTTTTTT
many	15	TRBV27	TRBD1	TRBJ2-7	CASSLLAGGPYEQYF	TGTGCCAGCAGTTTACTGGCAGGGGGTCCCTACGAGCAGTACTTC
many	14	TRBV7-2	TRBD1	TRBJ2-5	CASSVQGMQETQYF	TGTGCCAGCAGCGTACAGGGGATGCAAGAGACCCAGTACTTC
many	13	TRBV11-3	.	TRBJ1-1	CASSLDVDTEAFF	TGTGCCAGCAGCTTAGATGTGGACACTGAAGCTTTCTTT
many	16	TRBV6-6	TRBD2	TRBJ2-5	CASSSRRAGRQETQYF	TGTGCCAGCAGTTCCCGGAGAGCGGGGCGCCAAGAGACCCAGTACTTC
many	13	TRBV12-3/TRBV12-4	.	TRBJ1-5	CASSLHADQPQHF	TGTGCCAGCAGCTTACATGCAGATCAGCCCCAGCATTTT
many	15	TRBV20-1	.	TRBJ1-1	CSAYVIAGLNTEAFF	TGCAGTGCTTATGTCATTGCAGGCTTGAACACTGAAGCTTTCTTT
many	12	TRBV7-2	.	TRBJ2-2	CASSLLVGELFF	TGTGCCAGCAGTCTCCTCGTAGGGGAGCTGTTTTTT